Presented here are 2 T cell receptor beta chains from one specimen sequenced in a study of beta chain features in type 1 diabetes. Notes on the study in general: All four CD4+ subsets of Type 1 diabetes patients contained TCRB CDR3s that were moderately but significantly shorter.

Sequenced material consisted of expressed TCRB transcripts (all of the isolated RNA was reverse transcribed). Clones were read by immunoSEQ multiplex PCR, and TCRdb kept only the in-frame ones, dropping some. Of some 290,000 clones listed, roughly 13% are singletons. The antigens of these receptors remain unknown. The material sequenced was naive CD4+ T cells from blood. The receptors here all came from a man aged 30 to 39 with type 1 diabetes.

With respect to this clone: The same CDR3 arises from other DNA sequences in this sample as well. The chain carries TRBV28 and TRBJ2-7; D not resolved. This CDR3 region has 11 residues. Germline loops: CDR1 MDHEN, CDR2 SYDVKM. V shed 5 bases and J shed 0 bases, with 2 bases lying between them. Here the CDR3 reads CASSRSYEQYF. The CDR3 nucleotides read TGTGCCAGCAGTCGCTCCTACGAGCAGTACTTC. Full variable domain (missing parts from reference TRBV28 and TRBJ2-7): DVKVTQSSRYLVKRTGEKVFLECVQDMDHENMFWYRQDPGLGLRLIYFSYDVKMKEKGDIPEGYSVSREKKERFSLILESASTNQTSMYLCASSRSYEQYFGPGTRLTVT.

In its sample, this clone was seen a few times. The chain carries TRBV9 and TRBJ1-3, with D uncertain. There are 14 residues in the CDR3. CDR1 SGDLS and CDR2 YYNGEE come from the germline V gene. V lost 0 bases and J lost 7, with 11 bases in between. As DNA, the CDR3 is TGTGCCAGCAGCGTAGGGAGGACGTCTAACACCATATATTTT. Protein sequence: CASSVGRTSNTIYF.